A single sample gave rise to the 11 T cell receptor beta chains below, sequenced in a study of T-cell reconstitution after alpha-beta-depleted transplantation in children. A library of TCRbeta sequences, prepared with unique molecular identifiers, was generated. MiXCR, applied by TCRdb to the PCR reads, yields one record per CDR3 protein. The sample includes around 370,000 distinct CDR3 sequences, under 13% of them seen just once. Sequenced material: PBMCs from the stem cell graft donor, taken from the stem cell graft. Every receptor here comes from a human donor who donated a stem cell graft to a child with acute lymphoblastic leukemia.

The chain combines TRBV30 with TRBJ1-2, with 9 bases aligning to TRBD1. The V gene end was trimmed by 2 bases and the J gene end by 6 bases; junction bases not matched to a gene: 4. The germline gives CDR1 GTSNPN, CDR2 SVGIG (reference sequence). CDR3 length: 13 residues. CDR3 sequence (DNA): TGTGCCTGGAGTTTAACAGGGGGCGATGGCTACACCTTC. Amino acids: CAWSLTGGDGYTF.

This clonotype came up a few times. The chain links TRBV12-3 or TRBV12-4 to TRBJ2-1; 10 bases agree with TRBD2. The length of the CDR3 is 14 residues. V lost 10 bases to trimming and J lost 8 bases; unmatched junction nucleotides: 11. The CDR3 nucleotides read TGTGCCACCGCGGGACTAGCGTCGGGCTATGAGCAGTTCTTC. Translated, it gives CATAGLASGYEQFF.

V usage is TRBV28 and J usage is TRBJ2-3, with 7 bases identical to TRBD1. J was trimmed by 0 bases and V by 4 bases; bases with no gene match: 13. This CDR3 is built from 18 residues. Germline V CDR1 and CDR2: MDHEN, SYDVKM. CDR3 nucleotides: TGTGCCAGCAGTTCGGACAGGTTGATGTTAACTAGCACAGATACGCAGTATTTT. Residues: CASSSDRLMLTSTDTQYF.

This clonotype has only a few counts. The CDR3 loop is CASSSTSGRQADTQYF. The CDR3 nucleotides read TGTGCCAGCAGCTCGACTAGCGGGAGACAAGCAGATACGCAGTATTTT. The chain employs TRBV7-9 and TRBJ2-3; 12 nucleotides agree with TRBD2. The germline V gene encodes CDR1 SEHNR and CDR2 FQNEAQ (reference sequence). Trimming at V came to 4 bases and at J to 4 bases, leaving 6 bases not matched to a gene. The CDR3 runs 16 residues.

This clonotype was found many times. The V gene is TRBV9, the J gene TRBJ1-1; D gene ambiguous. Trimming left V 0 bases short and J 8 bases short, with 5 bases between. The CDR3 spans 11 residues. CDR1 and CDR2 from the germline V gene are SGDLS and YYNGEE. The CDR3 bases are TGTGCCAGCAGCGTAGTCGAAGAAGCTTTCTTT. Amino acid sequence: CASSVVEEAFF.

The chain uses TRBV4-2 and TRBJ1-4, with D uncertain. The CDR3 spans 16 residues. Trimming pared 4 bases from V and 12 bases from J, leaving 24 bases between. Germline loops: CDR1 LGHNA, CDR2 YNFKEQ. The CDR3 coding sequence is TGTGCCAGCAGCCCAACGGCGGGATTTGGAAACGAAGAACTGTTTTTT. The encoded protein is CASSPTAGFGNEELFF.

This clonotype was picked up a small number of times. This chain connects TRBV29-1 to TRBJ2-3, with D tentatively TRBD2 (5 bases). The CDR3 contains 14 residues. With 3 bases removed from V and 0 bases from J, the gap between germline ends came to 10 bases. CDR1 and CDR2 (germline): SQVTM, ANQGSEA. The CDR3 DNA reads as TGCAGCGTTGAGGGCGGGTTTAGCACAGATACGCAGTATTTT. Amino acid sequence: CSVEGGFSTDTQYF.

This clonotype has a count of ten or more. The chain carries TRBV14 and TRBJ2-1, with 8 bases aligning to TRBD2. CDR1 is SGHDN and CDR2 is FVKESK in the germline V gene. This CDR3 has 15 residues. The junction had 11 bases not matched to a gene; V was cut back by 5 bases and J by 8 bases. The CDR3 spells CASSGGSGSLDEQFF. The DNA of the CDR3 is TGTGCCAGCAGCGGGGGGAGCGGGAGCCTGGATGAGCAGTTCTTC.

This clonotype was observed a handful of times. The V call is TRBV20-1, the J call TRBJ2-5; maybe TRBD2 (6 bases). V lost 3 bases, J lost 4 bases, and 12 bases lay in between. The germline V gene has CDR1 DFQATT and CDR2 SNEGSKA (reference sequence). CDR3 length equals 13 residues. CDR3 protein: CSASPGVRETQYF. Here the CDR3 DNA reads TGCAGTGCTAGCCCGGGGGTGAGAGAGACCCAGTACTTC.

The rearrangement joins TRBV7-9 to TRBJ1-1; tentatively, D is TRBD1 (6 bases). The CDR3 is made up of 12 amino acids. Trimming pared 7 bases from V and 5 bases from J, leaving 11 bases between. CDR1 and CDR2 (germline): SEHNR, FQNEAQ (reference sequence). This CDR3 reads CASTMRGTEAFF. In nucleotides, the CDR3 is TGTGCCAGCACCATGAGGGGGACTGAAGCTTTCTTT. The variable domain in full, completed from reference TRBV7-9 and TRBJ1-1, reads DTGVSQNPRHKITKRGQNVTFRCDPISEHNRLYWYRQTLGQGPEFLTYFQNEAQLEKSRLLSDRFSAERPKGSFSTLEIQRTEQGDSAMYLCASTMRGTEAFFGQGTRLTVV.

On this clonotype itself: The CDR3 ends on some other residue instead of the conserved phenylalanine or tryptophan, so this is likely a read error. The genes are TRBV7-2 and TRBJ1-2; 8 bases align to TRBD1. CDR1 SGHTA and CDR2 FQGNSA come from the germline V gene. This CDR3 is built from 13 residues. V gave up 5 bases and J gave up 5 bases; unmatched junction bases: 4. The CDR3 DNA follows: TGTGCCAGCAGCCCTCGACAGGGGTATGGCTACACCTCC. It encodes CASSPRQGYGYTS.